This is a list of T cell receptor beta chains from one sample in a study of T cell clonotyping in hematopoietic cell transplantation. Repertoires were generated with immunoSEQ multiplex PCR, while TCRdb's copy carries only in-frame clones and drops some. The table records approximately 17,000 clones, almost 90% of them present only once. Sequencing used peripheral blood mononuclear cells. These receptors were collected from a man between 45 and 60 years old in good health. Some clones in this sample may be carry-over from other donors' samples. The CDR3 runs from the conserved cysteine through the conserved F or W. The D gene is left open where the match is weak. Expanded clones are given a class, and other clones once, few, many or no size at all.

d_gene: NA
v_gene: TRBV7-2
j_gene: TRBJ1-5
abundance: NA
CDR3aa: CASSSLDGIYGNQPQHF
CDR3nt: TGTGCCAGCAGCTCCCTCGACGGGATTTATGGCAATCAGCCCCAGCATTTT

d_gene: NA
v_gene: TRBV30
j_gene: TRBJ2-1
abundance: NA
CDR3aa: CAWTHSYNEQFF
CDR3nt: TGTGCCTGGACCCACTCCTACAATGAGCAGTTCTTC

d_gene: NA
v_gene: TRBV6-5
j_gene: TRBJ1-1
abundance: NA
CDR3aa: CASSYSMGGTEAFF
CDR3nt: TGTGCCAGCAGTTACTCGATGGGGGGGACTGAAGCTTTCTTT

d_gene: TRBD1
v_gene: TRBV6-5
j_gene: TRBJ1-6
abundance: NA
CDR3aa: CASRSDRGPDSPLHF
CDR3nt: TGTGCCAGCAGATCAGACAGGGGGCCTGATTCACCCCTCCACTTT

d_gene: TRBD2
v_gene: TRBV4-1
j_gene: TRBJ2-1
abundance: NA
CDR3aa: CASSQSGVASYNEQFF
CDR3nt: TGCGCCAGCAGCCAAAGCGGGGTCGCCTCCTACAATGAGCAGTTCTTC

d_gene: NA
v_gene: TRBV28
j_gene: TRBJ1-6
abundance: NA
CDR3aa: CASRDSGSPLHF
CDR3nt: TGTGCCAGCAGGGACTCGGGATCACCCCTCCACTTT

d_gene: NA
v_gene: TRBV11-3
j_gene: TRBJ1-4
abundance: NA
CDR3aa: CASSLSTGRGVEKLFF
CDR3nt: TGTGCCAGCAGCTTGTCAACAGGGCGAGGCGTTGAAAAACTGTTTTTT

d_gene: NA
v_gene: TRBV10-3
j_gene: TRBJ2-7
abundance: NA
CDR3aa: CAISESAGQSYEQYF
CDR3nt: TGTGCCATCAGTGAGTCGGCGGGACAGTCCTACGAGCAGTACTTC

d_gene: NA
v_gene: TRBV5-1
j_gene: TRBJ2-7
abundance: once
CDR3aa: CASSPRAGGSGYEQYF
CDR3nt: TGCGCCAGCAGCCCGCGGGCAGGGGGGTCCGGGTACGAGCAGTACTTC

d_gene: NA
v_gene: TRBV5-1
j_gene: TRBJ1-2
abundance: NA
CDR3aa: CASSLRAANPYGYTF
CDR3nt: TGCGCCAGCAGCCTGAGGGCAGCTAACCCCTATGGCTACACCTTC

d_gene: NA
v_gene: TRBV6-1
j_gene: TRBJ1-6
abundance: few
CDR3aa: CASSELSGRLNSPLHF
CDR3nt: TGTGCCAGCAGTGAACTCTCGGGACGGCTTAATTCACCCCTCCACTTT

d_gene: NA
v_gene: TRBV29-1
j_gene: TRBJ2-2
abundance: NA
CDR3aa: CSVDRQGSVGELFF
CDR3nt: TGCAGCGTTGACCGCCAGGGGTCGGTCGGGGAGCTGTTTTTT

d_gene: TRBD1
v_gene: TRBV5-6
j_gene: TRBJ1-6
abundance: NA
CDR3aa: CASSFGTGVSPLHF
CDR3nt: TGTGCCAGCAGCTTCGGGACAGGGGTTTCACCCCTCCACTTT

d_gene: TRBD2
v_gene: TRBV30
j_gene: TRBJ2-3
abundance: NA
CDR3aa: CAWSLYSGVAGGRADTQYF
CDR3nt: TGTGCCTGGAGTCTTTATAGCGGAGTAGCGGGAGGTCGGGCAGATACGCAGTATTTT

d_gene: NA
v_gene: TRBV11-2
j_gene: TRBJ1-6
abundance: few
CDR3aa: CASSPLKGLGSPLHF
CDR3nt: TGTGCCAGCAGCCCGCTAAAGGGGTTGGGATCACCCCTCCACTTT

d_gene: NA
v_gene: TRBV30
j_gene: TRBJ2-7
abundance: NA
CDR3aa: CAWGFGNSYEQYF
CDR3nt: TGTGCCTGGGGCTTCGGAAACTCCTACGAGCAGTACTTC

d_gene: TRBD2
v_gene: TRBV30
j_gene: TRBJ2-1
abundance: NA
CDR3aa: CAWSPTRTSGAYNEQFF
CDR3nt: TGTGCCTGGAGTCCTACCCGGACTAGCGGGGCCTATAATGAGCAGTTCTTC